This T cell receptor beta chain was found in a study of blood T cell repertoires in COVID-19. V lost 5 bases to trimming and J lost 4 bases; unmatched junction nucleotides: 5. Germline CDR1 and CDR2: SGHTA and FQGNSA. This CDR3 comprises 15 residues. Sequencing used immunoSEQ multiplex PCR; TCRdb keeps in-frame clones, though not all of them. The top ten clones hold 10% to 15% of a sample with roughly 59,000 clones, roughly 80% of them seen once. The chain joins TRBV7-2 to TRBJ2-5; 12 nucleotides line up with TRBD2. The clonotype originates from a man at least 80 years old with acute or convalescent COVID-19. Sequenced input: peripheral blood. The chain's CDR3 is CASSASGGALETQYF. In DNA, the CDR3 is TGTGCCAGCAGCGCTAGCGGGGGGGCCTTAGAGACCCAGTACTTC.